This T cell receptor beta chain came from a study of shared clonotypes between healthy human individuals. Study as a whole: CD4 naive cells filled three plates per donor, CD4 memory three, CD8 naive two and CD8 memory one.

Researchers divided each subset's genomic DNA evenly across several immunoSEQ plates. Original handling: ImmunoSEQ only sent back junction sequences with no quality scores, so filtering was done differently. TCRdb's copy holds only in-frame clones and misses some; the assay was immunoSEQ multiplex PCR. V and J calls and clone size are as listed in that table; D and trimming were resolved from the DNA. The table lists about 960,000 clones, 76% of them singletons. Worth noting for this clone: Its antigen remains unknown.

Trimming took 1 base from V and 6 from J, leaving 7 bases between them. The CDR3 is 13 amino acids. Germline-derived CDR1 and CDR2 are SGHNT and YENEEA. Study findings and constraints: Compared with memory subsets, naive subsets generally had larger estimated richness.

The sequenced sample consisted of memory CD4+ T cells sorted from blood. Subset described: CD45RA-negative fraction. V usage is TRBV11-3 and J usage is TRBJ2-1, with a tentative D call TRBD2 (5 bases). This clonotype was sampled from a man between 18 and 29 years old in good health. Here the CDR3 DNA reads TGTGCCAGCAGCTTAGCCAGCGGCAATGAGCAGTTCTTC. It encodes CASSLASGNEQFF.